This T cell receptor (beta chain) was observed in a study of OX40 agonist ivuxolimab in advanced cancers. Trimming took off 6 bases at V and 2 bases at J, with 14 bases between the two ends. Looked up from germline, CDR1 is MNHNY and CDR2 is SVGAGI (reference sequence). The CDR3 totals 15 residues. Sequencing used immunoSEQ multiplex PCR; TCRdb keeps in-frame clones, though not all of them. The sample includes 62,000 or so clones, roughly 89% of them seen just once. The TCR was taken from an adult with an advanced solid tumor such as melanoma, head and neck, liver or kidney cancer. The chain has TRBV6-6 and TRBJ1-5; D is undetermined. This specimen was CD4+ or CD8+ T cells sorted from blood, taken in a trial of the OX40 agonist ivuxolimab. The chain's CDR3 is CASRTEGSGNQPQHF. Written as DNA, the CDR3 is TGTGCCAGCAGAACAGAGGGAAGCGGCAATCAGCCCCAGCATTTT.